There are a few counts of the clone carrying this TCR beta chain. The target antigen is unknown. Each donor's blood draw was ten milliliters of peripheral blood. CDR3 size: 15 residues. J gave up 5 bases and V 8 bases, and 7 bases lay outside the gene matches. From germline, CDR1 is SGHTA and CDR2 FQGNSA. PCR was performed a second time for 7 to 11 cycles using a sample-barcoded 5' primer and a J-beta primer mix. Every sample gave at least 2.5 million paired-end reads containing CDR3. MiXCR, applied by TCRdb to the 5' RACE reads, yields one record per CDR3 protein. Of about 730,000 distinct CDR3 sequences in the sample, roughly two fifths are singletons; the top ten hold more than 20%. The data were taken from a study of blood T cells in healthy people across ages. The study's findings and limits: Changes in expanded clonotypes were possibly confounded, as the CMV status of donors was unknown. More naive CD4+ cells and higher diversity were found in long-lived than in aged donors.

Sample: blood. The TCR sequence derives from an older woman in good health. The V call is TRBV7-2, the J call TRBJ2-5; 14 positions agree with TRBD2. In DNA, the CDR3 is TGTGCCAGCGGGACTAGCGGGAGAGGGGGGGAGACCCAGTACTTC. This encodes CASGTSGRGGETQYF.